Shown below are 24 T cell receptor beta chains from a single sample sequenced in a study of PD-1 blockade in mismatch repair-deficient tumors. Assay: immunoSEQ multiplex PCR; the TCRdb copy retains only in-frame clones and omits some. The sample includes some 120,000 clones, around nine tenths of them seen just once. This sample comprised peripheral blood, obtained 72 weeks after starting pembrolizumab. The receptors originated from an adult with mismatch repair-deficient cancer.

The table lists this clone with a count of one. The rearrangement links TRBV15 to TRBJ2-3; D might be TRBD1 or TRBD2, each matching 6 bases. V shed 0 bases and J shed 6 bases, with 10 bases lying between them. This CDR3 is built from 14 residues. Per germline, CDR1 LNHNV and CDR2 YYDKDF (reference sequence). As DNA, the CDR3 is TGTGCCACCAGCAGAGATAGAGGGGGGGATACGCAGTATTTT. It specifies CATSRDRGGDTQYF. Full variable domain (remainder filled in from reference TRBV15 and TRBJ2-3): DAMVIQNPRYQVTQFGKPVTLSCSQTLNHNVMYWYQQKSSQAPKLLFHYYDKDFNNEADTPDNFQSRRPNTSFCFLDIRSPGLGDTAMYLCATSRDRGGDTQYFGPGTRLTVL.

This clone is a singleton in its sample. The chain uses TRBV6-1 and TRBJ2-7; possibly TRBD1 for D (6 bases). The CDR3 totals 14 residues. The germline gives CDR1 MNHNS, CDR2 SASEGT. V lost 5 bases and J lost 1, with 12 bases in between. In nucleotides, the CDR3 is TGTGCCAGCAGTCAACAGGGCCCTTCCTACGAGCAGTACTTC. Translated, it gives CASSQQGPSYEQYF.

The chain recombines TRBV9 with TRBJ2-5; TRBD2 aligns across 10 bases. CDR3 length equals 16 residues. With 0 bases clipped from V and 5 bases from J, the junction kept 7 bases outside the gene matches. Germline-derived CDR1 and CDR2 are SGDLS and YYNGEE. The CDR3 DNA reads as TGTGCCAGCAGCGTAGGGCTAGCGGGAGTTTGGGAGACCCAGTACTTC. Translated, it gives CASSVGLAGVWETQYF.

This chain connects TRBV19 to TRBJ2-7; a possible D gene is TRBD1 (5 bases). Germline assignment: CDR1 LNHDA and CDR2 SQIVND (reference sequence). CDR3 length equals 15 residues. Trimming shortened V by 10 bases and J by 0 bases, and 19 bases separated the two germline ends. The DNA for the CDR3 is TGTGCCAATACACTGACAGTAGCAAACTCCTACGAGCAGTACTTC. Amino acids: CANTLTVANSYEQYF.

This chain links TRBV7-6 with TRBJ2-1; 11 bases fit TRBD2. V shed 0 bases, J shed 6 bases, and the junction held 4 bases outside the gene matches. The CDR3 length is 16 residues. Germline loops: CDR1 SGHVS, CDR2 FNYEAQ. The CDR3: CASSLAPGLAGNEQFF. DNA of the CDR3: TGTGCCAGCAGCTTAGCGCCCGGACTAGCGGGCAATGAGCAGTTCTTC.

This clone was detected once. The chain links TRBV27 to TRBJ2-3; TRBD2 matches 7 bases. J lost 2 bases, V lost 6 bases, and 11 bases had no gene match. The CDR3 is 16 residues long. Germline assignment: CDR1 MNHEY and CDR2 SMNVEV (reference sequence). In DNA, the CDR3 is TGTGCCAGCAGCCCTTTGGGAGGGCTCGACACAGATACGCAGTATTTT. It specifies CASSPLGGLDTDTQYF.

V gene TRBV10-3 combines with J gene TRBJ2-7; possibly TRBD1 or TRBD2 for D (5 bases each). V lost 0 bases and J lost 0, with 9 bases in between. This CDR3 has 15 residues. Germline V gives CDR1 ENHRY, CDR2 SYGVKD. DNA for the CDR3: TGTGCCATCAGTGAGTCGGGGGAGACCTCCTACGAGCAGTACTTC. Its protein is CAISESGETSYEQYF.

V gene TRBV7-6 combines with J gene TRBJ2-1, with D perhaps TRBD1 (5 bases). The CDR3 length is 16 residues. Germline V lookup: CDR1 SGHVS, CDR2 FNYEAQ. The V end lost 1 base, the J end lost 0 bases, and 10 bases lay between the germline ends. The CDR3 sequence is CASSLERQGSYNEQFF. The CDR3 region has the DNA TGTGCCAGCAGCTTAGAAAGGCAGGGCTCCTACAATGAGCAGTTCTTC.

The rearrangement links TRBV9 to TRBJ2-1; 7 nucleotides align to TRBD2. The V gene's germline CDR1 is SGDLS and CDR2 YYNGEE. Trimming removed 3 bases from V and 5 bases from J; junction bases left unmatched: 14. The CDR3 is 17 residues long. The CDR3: CASSAPAGLTTNNEQFF. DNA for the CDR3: TGTGCCAGCAGCGCCCCAGCGGGACTAACAACTAACAATGAGCAGTTCTTC.

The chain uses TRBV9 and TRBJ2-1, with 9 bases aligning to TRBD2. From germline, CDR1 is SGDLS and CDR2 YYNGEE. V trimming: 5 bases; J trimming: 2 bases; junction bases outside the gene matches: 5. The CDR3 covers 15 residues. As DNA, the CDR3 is TGTGCCAGCAGTGGTAGCGGGAGCACCTACAATGAGCAGTTCTTC. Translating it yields CASSGSGSTYNEQFF.

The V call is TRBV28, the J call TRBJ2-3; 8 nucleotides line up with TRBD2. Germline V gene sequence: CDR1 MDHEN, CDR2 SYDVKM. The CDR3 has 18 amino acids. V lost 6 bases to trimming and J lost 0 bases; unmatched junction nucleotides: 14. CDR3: CASSRPFSGSTSTDTQYF. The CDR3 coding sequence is TGTGCCAGCAGCCGCCCCTTCAGCGGGAGCACTAGCACAGATACGCAGTATTTT.

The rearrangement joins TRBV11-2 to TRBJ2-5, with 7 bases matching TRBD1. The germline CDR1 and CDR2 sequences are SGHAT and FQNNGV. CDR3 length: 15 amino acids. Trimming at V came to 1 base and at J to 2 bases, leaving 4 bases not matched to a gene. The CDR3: CASSLVGTAQETQYF. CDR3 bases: TGTGCCAGCAGCTTAGTGGGGACAGCGCAAGAGACCCAGTACTTC.

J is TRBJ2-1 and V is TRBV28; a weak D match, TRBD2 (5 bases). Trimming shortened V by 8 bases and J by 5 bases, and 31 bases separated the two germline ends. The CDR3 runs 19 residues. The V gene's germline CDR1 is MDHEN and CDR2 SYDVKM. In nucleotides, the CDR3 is TGTGCCAGCGAGGGTAACAAGGGCCGATTTCAGCCAATTAACAATGAGCAGTTCTTC. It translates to CASEGNKGRFQPINNEQFF. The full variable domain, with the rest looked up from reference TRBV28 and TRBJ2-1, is DVKVTQSSRYLVKRTGEKVFLECVQDMDHENMFWYRQDPGLGLRLIYFSYDVKMKEKGDIPEGYSVSREKKERFSLILESASTNQTSMYLCASEGNKGRFQPINNEQFFGPGTRLTVL.

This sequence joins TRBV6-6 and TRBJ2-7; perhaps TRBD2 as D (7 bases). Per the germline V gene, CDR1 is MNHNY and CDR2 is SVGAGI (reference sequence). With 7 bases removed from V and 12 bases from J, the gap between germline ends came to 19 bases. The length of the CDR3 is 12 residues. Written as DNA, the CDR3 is TGTGCCAGCAAGCCCGGGGAGGGGGTTATGTACTTC. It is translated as CASKPGEGVMYF.

The CDR3 spells CASSLGTIGYTF. In DNA form, the CDR3 reads TGTGCCAGCAGCTTGGGGACTATAGGCTACACCTTC. The genes are TRBV5-6 and TRBJ1-2; D gene ambiguous. Trimming stripped 0 bases from V and 8 bases from J, with 8 bases between. The CDR3 spans 12 residues. Germline values: CDR1 SGHDT, CDR2 YYEEEE.

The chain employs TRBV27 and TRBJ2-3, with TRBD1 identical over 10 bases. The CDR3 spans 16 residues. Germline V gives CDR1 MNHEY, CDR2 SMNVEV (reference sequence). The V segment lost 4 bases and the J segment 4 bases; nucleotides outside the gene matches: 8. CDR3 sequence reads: CASSSRQGARADTQYF. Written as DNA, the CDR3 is TGTGCCAGCAGTTCTCGACAGGGGGCTAGGGCAGATACGCAGTATTTT.

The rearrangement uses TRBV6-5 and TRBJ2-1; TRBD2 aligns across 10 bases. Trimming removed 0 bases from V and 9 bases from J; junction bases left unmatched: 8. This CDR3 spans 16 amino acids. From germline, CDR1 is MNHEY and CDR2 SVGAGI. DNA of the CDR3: TGTGCCAGCAGTTACTCGGCTAGCGGGAGCGAGAGTGAGCAGTTCTTC. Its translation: CASSYSASGSESEQFF.

The CDR3 coding sequence is TGTGCCAGCAGTTACTCGATGCGGGTTAGCTCCTACGAGCAGTACTTC. This gives the protein CASSYSMRVSSYEQYF. V is TRBV6-5 and J is TRBJ2-7, with a possible D match to TRBD2 (5 bases). CDR1 and CDR2 (germline): MNHEY, SVGAGI. The V gene lost 0 bases and the J gene lost 0 bases, with 12 bases spanning the gap. There are 16 residues in the CDR3.

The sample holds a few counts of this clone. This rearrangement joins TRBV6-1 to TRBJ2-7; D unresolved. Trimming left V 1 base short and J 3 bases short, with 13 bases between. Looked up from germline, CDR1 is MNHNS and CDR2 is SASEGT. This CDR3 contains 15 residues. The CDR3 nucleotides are TGTGCCAGCAGTGAAGGGGGAATAAGGGACTACGAGCAGTACTTC. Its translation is CASSEGGIRDYEQYF.

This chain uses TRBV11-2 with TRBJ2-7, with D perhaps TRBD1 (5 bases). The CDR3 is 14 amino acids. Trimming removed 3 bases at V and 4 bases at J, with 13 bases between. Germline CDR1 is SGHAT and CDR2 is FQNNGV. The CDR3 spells CASSFRDGDYEQYF. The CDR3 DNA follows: TGTGCCAGCAGCTTCAGGGATGGGGATTACGAGCAGTACTTC.

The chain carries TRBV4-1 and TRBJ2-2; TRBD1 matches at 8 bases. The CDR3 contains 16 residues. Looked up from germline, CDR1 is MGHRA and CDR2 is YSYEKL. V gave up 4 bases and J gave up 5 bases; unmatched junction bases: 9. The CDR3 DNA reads TGCGCCAGCAGCCCACGCCCAGGGGGCGGTACCGGGGAGCTGTTTTTT. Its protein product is CASSPRPGGGTGELFF.

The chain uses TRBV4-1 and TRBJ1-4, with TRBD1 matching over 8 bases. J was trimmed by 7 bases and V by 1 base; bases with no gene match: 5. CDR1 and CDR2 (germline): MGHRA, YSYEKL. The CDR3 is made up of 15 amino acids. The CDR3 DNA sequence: TGCGCCAGCAGCCAAGGCGACAGGGGTGTTGAAAAACTGTTTTTT. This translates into CASSQGDRGVEKLFF.

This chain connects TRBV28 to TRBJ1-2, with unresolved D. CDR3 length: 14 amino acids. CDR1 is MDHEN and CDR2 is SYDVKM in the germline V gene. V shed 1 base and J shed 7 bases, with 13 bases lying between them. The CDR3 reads CASSLSSISGGYTF. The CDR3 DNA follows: TGTGCCAGCAGTTTATCGAGTATTTCCGGTGGCTACACCTTC.

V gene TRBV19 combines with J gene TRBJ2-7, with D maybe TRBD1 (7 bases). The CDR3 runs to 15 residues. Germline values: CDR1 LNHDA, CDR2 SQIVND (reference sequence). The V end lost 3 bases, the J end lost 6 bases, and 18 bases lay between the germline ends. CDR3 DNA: TGTGCCAGTAGTATCGGAGGGGGCACCGTCTTCGAGCAGTACTTC. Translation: CASSIGGGTVFEQYF.